This T cell receptor beta chain is from a study of vaccination and CD4 T cells after COVID-19. Time point noted: late sampling 161 to 241 days after vaccination in a few convalescent patients. Documented treatment: roughly 10-day PBMC culture with coronavirus spike peptide pools or control peptides (ViraFEST assay). Cultured CD4+ T cells had their DNA profiled by the Oncomine TCR Beta short-read assay. One entry per CDR3 protein, called by TCRdb with MiXCR from the PCR reads. The table includes around 25,000 distinct CDR3 sequences, 35% to 55% detected once. This clonotype was seen just once. Antigen specificity is unknown. Trimming cost V 7 bases and J 4 bases; bases outside gene matches: 4. Per germline, CDR1 MDHEN and CDR2 SYDVKM. The CDR3 runs to 14 residues.

The gene calls are TRBV28 and TRBJ2-5; TRBD1 matches 12 bases. Here the sequenced sample was CD4+ T cells from blood, cultured in vitro, taken about 7 months after SARS-CoV-2 vaccination. This TCR was sampled from a human donor who had recovered from COVID-19. The CDR3 DNA follows: TGTGCCAGCACGGGACAGGGGGCGAGAGAGACCCAGTACTTC. This translates into CASTGQGARETQYF.